This is a list of T cell receptor beta chains from one sample in a study of blood T cell repertoires in COVID-19. Method: immunoSEQ multiplex PCR; TCRdb's copy keeps in-frame clones and lacks some. The profile shows about 300,000 clones, around 84% of them singletons. Sequenced sample: PBMCs or T cells enriched from blood (not recorded which). The source of these receptors is a man aged 30 to 45 who had recovered from COVID-19. Both conserved end residues are part of each CDR3. D genes are given only for firm matches. A clone size is listed for some rows: how often the clone was seen (once, few, many), or a class if it is expanded.

TRBV2	.	.	TRBJ2-6	CASRERQDFSGANVLTF	TGTGCCAGCAGGGAGAGACAGGATTTTTCTGGGGCCAACGTCCTGACTTTC
TRBV11-2	once	TRBD1	TRBJ1-1	CASSFKTGVPDAEAFF	TGTGCCAGCAGCTTCAAAACAGGGGTACCCGACGCTGAAGCTTTCTTT
TRBV11-2	.	TRBD2	TRBJ2-2	CASSFLAGGLAGELFF	TGTGCCAGCAGCTTTCTCGCGGGGGGGCTCGCCGGGGAGCTGTTTTTT
TRBV9	.	.	TRBJ2-1	CASSVAAASYNEQFF	TGTGCCAGCAGCGTAGCTGCGGCATCCTACAATGAGCAGTTCTTC
TRBV29-1	.	TRBD1	TRBJ2-5	CSVEGTGGSETQYF	TGCAGCGTGGAGGGGACAGGGGGGTCAGAGACCCAGTACTTC
TRBV13	.	TRBD1	TRBJ1-6	CASSLYQGAMNSPLHF	TGTGCCAGCAGCTTATACCAGGGGGCTATGAATTCACCCCTCCACTTT
TRBV23-1	.	TRBD2	TRBJ2-3	CASSQSWGGSTDTQYF	TGCGCCAGCAGTCAATCTTGGGGAGGGAGCACAGATACGCAGTATTTT
TRBV27	.	.	TRBJ2-5	CASTPGGSQETQYF	TGTGCCAGCACCCCTGGCGGCAGCCAAGAGACCCAGTACTTC
TRBV30	.	.	TRBJ1-1	CAWSVRIRDAAFF	TGTGCCTGGAGTGTACGTATTCGGGATGCAGCTTTCTTT
TRBV5-1	few	TRBD2	TRBJ2-7	CASSPVQGASGTSGSSYEQYF	TGCGCCAGCAGTCCAGTCCAGGGGGCAAGTGGGACTAGCGGGTCTTCCTACGAGCAGTACTTC
TRBV4-1	.	.	TRBJ2-5	CASSQQTRGVQETQYF	TGCGCCAGCAGCCAACAAACCAGGGGGGTCCAAGAGACCCAGTACTTC
TRBV10-1	.	.	TRBJ1-2	CASSHTPGHSYGYTF	TGCGCCAGCAGCCACACCCCGGGACATAGCTATGGCTACACCTTC
TRBV15	.	.	TRBJ1-4	CATSGRMRGGNEKLFF	TGTGCCACCAGCGGCCGCATGAGGGGGGGTAATGAAAAACTGTTTTTT
TRBV6-4	once	TRBD2	TRBJ2-1	CASSPNLAGNYNEQFF	TGTGCCAGCAGTCCCAATTTAGCGGGCAACTACAATGAGCAGTTCTTC
TRBV6-5	.	TRBD1	TRBJ1-6	CASSGGQGRSPLHF	TGTGCCAGCAGCGGAGGACAGGGGCGTTCACCCCTCCACTTT
TRBV7-8	.	TRBD1	TRBJ1-5	CASSLAGTGVGNQPQHF	TGTGCCAGCAGCTTAGCCGGGACAGGGGTGGGCAATCAGCCCCAGCATTTT
TRBV7-6	.	TRBD2	TRBJ2-5	CASSLYGTSGETQYF	TGTGCCAGCAGCCTGTACGGGACTAGCGGAGAGACCCAGTACTTC
TRBV7-2	.	TRBD2	TRBJ2-7	CASSLGGTSGRAYEQYF	TGTGCCAGCAGCTTAGGGGGGACTAGCGGGAGGGCCTACGAGCAGTACTTC
TRBV3-1/TRBV3-2	once	TRBD2	TRBJ2-7	CASSQDGLAGGPNEQYF	TGTGCCAGCAGCCAAGACGGCCTAGCGGGGGGCCCCAACGAGCAGTACTTC
TRBV6-2/TRBV6-3	.	.	TRBJ2-1	CASSSWGWPGSSYNEQFF	TGTGCCAGCAGTTCGTGGGGTTGGCCGGGAAGCTCCTACAATGAGCAGTTCTTC
TRBV5-1	.	TRBD2	TRBJ2-5	CASSYGTSPQETQYF	TGCGCCAGCAGCTACGGGACTAGCCCTCAAGAGACCCAGTACTTC
TRBV7-9	once	TRBD1	TRBJ1-3	CALGGSRSGNTIYF	TGTGCCTTAGGGGGCAGTCGCTCTGGAAACACCATATATTTT
TRBV4-1	.	TRBD2	TRBJ2-5	CASSQDGGELAGRETQYF	TGCGCCAGCAGCCAAGATGGTGGGGAGCTAGCGGGAAGAGAGACCCAGTACTTC
TRBV13	.	TRBD2	TRBJ2-7	CASSSRLAVHYEQYF	TGTGCCAGCAGCTCCCGACTAGCGGTACACTACGAGCAGTACTTC
TRBV5-1	.	.	TRBJ2-5	CASSLVPGGAETQYF	TGCGCCAGCAGCTTGGTACCGGGGGGCGCGGAGACCCAGTACTTC
TRBV12-3/TRBV12-4	few	.	TRBJ2-3	CASFGLSTDTQYF	TGTGCCAGCTTCGGTCTTAGCACAGATACGCAGTATTTT
TRBV4-1	.	TRBD2	TRBJ2-7	CASSQDSREGRYEQYF	TGCGCCAGCAGCCAAGACTCGCGGGAGGGCCGGTACGAGCAGTACTTC
TRBV29-1	.	TRBD1	TRBJ1-2	CSVDWDRGPYGYTF	TGCAGCGTTGATTGGGACAGGGGGCCCTATGGCTACACCTTC
TRBV24-1	.	.	TRBJ2-6	CATSDAQGTPSGANVLTF	TGTGCCACCAGTGACGCCCAGGGTACGCCCTCTGGGGCCAACGTCCTGACTTTC
TRBV11-2	.	.	TRBJ2-4	CASSLGGNIQYF	TGTGCCAGCAGCTTGGGGGGAAACATTCAGTACTTC
TRBV24-1	.	.	TRBJ2-5	CATSLGGAGQETQYF	TGTGCCACCAGTCTAGGGGGCGCGGGGCAAGAGACCCAGTACTTC
TRBV27	.	TRBD1	TRBJ2-3	CASSDTGADTQYF	TGTGCCAGCAGTGATACAGGGGCAGATACGCAGTATTTT
TRBV19	.	.	TRBJ1-6	CASSPEAKVNSPLHF	TGTGCCAGTAGTCCCGAGGCTAAGGTTAATTCACCCCTCCACTTT
TRBV3-1/TRBV3-2	.	TRBD1	TRBJ1-1	CASSQGTGNTEAFF	TGTGCCAGCAGCCAGGGGACAGGGAACACTGAAGCTTTCTTT
TRBV28	.	.	TRBJ2-7	CASRGGYEQYF	TGTGCCAGCAGAGGGGGCTACGAGCAGTACTTC
TRBV21-1	.	.	TRBJ2-5	CASTQMTTGRREEETQYF	TGTGCCAGCACCCAGATGACGACAGGGCGGCGGGAGGAAGAGACCCAGTACTTC
TRBV28	few	.	TRBJ1-5	CASSMRTVGQPQHF	TGTGCCAGCAGTATGAGGACAGTCGGTCAGCCCCAGCATTTT
TRBV6-5	.	TRBD1	TRBJ1-1	CASSYGTGGSETEAFF	TGTGCCAGCAGTTACGGCACAGGGGGGTCGGAAACTGAAGCTTTCTTT
TRBV27	.	.	TRBJ2-1	CASSMIARSYNEQFF	TGTGCCAGCAGTATGATAGCGCGCTCCTACAATGAGCAGTTCTTC
TRBV29-1	once	.	TRBJ1-2	CSVEYKPYGYTF	TGCAGCGTTGAATACAAACCCTATGGCTACACCTTC
TRBV7-2	.	.	TRBJ1-4	CASSLRGSEKLFF	TGTGCCAGCAGCTTAAGGGGGAGTGAAAAACTGTTTTTT
TRBV4-2	.	.	TRBJ2-5	CASSQDNQGRETQYF	TGTGCCAGCAGCCAAGATAACCAGGGGCGGGAGACCCAGTACTTC
TRBV6-6	.	.	TRBJ1-1	CASSYQGRNTEAFF	TGTGCCAGCAGTTACCAGGGAAGGAACACTGAAGCTTTCTTT
TRBV30	.	TRBD1	TRBJ1-2	CAWGGLQGAYGYTF	TGTGCCTGGGGTGGGCTACAGGGGGCGTATGGCTACACCTTC
TRBV19	.	.	TRBJ2-3	CASSSRLGYTDTQYF	TGTGCCAGTAGTTCCCGACTAGGGTACACAGATACGCAGTATTTT
TRBV10-2	.	TRBD2	TRBJ2-1	CASSGFSAGGPNEQFF	TGCGCCAGCAGTGGCTTTTCGGCGGGGGGGCCCAATGAGCAGTTCTTC
TRBV21-1	.	.	TRBJ2-5	CASSRPLGGTRTQYF	TGTGCCAGCTCGCGGCCGCTAGGAGGGACCCGGACCCAGTACTTC
TRBV11-3	.	.	TRBJ1-1	CASSYQGSNTEAFF	TGTGCCAGCAGCTACCAGGGCTCGAACACTGAAGCTTTCTTT
TRBV19	.	.	TRBJ1-4	CASSSHLNEKLFF	TGTGCCAGTAGTTCTCACCTAAATGAAAAACTGTTTTTT
TRBV5-6	.	.	TRBJ1-2	CASSLADRLRGGYTF	TGTGCCAGCAGCTTGGCCGACAGGTTGAGAGGTGGCTACACCTTC
TRBV11-2	.	.	TRBJ1-6	CASRGWGGSSSPLHF	TGTGCCAGCCGCGGATGGGGAGGCTCATCTTCACCCCTCCACTTT
TRBV2	.	TRBD1	TRBJ1-2	CASSELDRGGYGYTF	TGTGCCAGCAGTGAATTGGACAGGGGGGGCTATGGCTACACCTTC
TRBV15	.	.	TRBJ1-2	CATSLLDYGYTF	TGTGCCACCAGTCTCCTCGACTATGGCTACACCTTC